This TCR beta chain was recorded in a study of blood T cell repertoires in COVID-19. V was pared by 4 bases and J by 13 bases, with 6 bases of the junction left unmatched. Per the germline V gene, CDR1 is SGHNT and CDR2 is YYREEE (reference sequence). This CDR3 has 13 residues. The authors' processing: The authors estimated nucleated cell counts from reference gene primer amplification. Sequenced by immunoSEQ multiplex PCR; TCRdb stores in-frame clones only, minus some. V, J and clone size are those of that table, while D and trimming were read from the DNA. The sample includes under 150,000 clones, around four fifths of them seen just once.

The receptor was derived from a woman aged 40 to 50 with active or convalescent COVID-19. The rearrangement uses TRBV5-4 and TRBJ1-6; 9 bases align to TRBD1. The sequencing input was peripheral blood. The CDR3 bases are TGTGCCAGCAGCGCGCTACAGGGGGCCCCCCTCCACTTT. It translates to CASSALQGAPLHF.